The next 14 T cell receptor beta chains were all read from a single sample in a study of T cell responses to AZD1222 COVID-19 vaccine. TCRdb keeps only in-frame clones here, not all; method: immunoSEQ multiplex PCR. The sample holds 110,000 to 150,000 clones; about 93% are singletons and the top ten take about 9.1%. Source: peripheral blood, taken on day 0 of AZD1222 vaccination. The receptors come from an adult in good health.

This clone was counted only a few times. The chain has TRBV5-6 and TRBJ2-7; D is unclear. Trimming removed 1 base from V and 2 bases from J, with 10 bases in between. The germline CDR1 and CDR2 sequences are SGHDT and YYEEEE. The CDR3 runs 14 residues. The CDR3 reads CASSLRVPTYEQYF. CDR3 in DNA: TGTGCCAGCAGCTTGAGGGTGCCAACCTACGAGCAGTACTTC.

The chain links TRBV2 to TRBJ2-1; TRBD2 is a possible D gene (7 bases). There are 14 residues in the CDR3. Deletions cut 5 bases from V and 6 bases from J, with 14 bases between. CDR1 is SNHLY and CDR2 is FYNNEI in the germline V gene. The CDR3 protein is CASSKGRGSNEQFF. The DNA for the CDR3 is TGTGCCAGCAGTAAAGGGAGGGGGAGCAATGAGCAGTTCTTC. The full variable domain, completed using reference TRBV2 and TRBJ2-1, is EPEVTQTPSHQVTQMGQEVILRCVPISNHLYFYWYRQILGQKVEFLVSFYNNEISEKSEIFDDQFSVERPDGSNFTLKIRSTKLEDSAMYFCASSKGRGSNEQFFGPGTRLTVL.

This clone was detected once. This chain links TRBV9 with TRBJ2-7; TRBD2 is a possible D gene (6 bases). CDR1 is SGDLS, CDR2 YYNGEE, per germline. The CDR3 contains 13 residues. With 4 bases removed from V and 0 bases from J, the gap between germline ends came to 8 bases. The CDR3 loop is CASSPGVSYEQYF. For the CDR3, the DNA is TGTGCCAGCAGCCCGGGGGTCTCCTACGAGCAGTACTTC.

The chain couples TRBV6-2 or TRBV6-3 to TRBJ1-5; possible D gene TRBD1, 6 bases. Trimming took 4 bases from V and 7 from J, leaving 26 bases between them. CDR1 and CDR2 (germline): MNHEY, SVGEGT. The CDR3 loop spans 18 amino acids. CDR3 in amino acids: CASSSAPGRRGMRQPQHF. The DNA for the CDR3 is TGTGCCAGCAGTTCGGCTCCAGGGAGAAGGGGGATGAGGCAGCCCCAGCATTTT.

The rearrangement joins TRBV5-6 to TRBJ1-3, with D unclear. V was trimmed by 0 bases and J by 0 bases, leaving 10 bases between them. The CDR3 totals 16 residues. Germline CDR1 reads SGHDT; CDR2 reads YYEEEE. Written as DNA, the CDR3 is TGTGCCAGCAGCTTGGCCCACGGGAGCTCTGGAAACACCATATATTTT. Its translation: CASSLAHGSSGNTIYF.

V is TRBV11-2 and J is TRBJ2-3; D perhaps matches TRBD1 (6 bases). The V gene's germline CDR1 is SGHAT and CDR2 FQNNGV. This CDR3 contains 14 residues. Trimming removed 5 bases from V and 4 bases from J, with 13 bases in between. The CDR3: CASSPGGGPDTQYF. CDR3 bases: TGTGCCAGCAGCCCGGGTGGGGGCCCAGATACGCAGTATTTT.

This CDR3 reads CASSETGTGGASLHF. CDR3 in DNA: TGTGCCAGCAGTGAAACCGGGACAGGGGGCGCCTCCCTCCACTTT. The V gene is TRBV6-1, the J gene TRBJ1-6; 12 bases line up with TRBD1. The CDR3 extends over 15 amino acids. Germline CDR1 reads MNHNS; CDR2 reads SASEGT. The J segment lost 14 bases and the V segment lost 2 bases, leaving 7 bases of the junction unmatched.

The V gene is TRBV19, the J gene TRBJ2-6, with D perhaps TRBD2 (7 bases). The V end was cut by 10 bases, the J end by 0 bases, with 16 bases between. Germline CDR1 is LNHDA and CDR2 is SQIVND (reference sequence). The CDR3 length is 16 residues. The CDR3 DNA reads TGTGCCACCTCGGCGGGGGCCCGCTCTGGGGCCAACGTCCTGACTTTC. It yields the protein CATSAGARSGANVLTF.

The V gene is TRBV10-3, the J gene TRBJ1-2; D unresolved. The CDR3 contains 14 residues. The V end was cut by 8 bases, the J end by 7 bases, with 20 bases between. Germline lookup yields CDR1 ENHRY and CDR2 SYGVKD. DNA for the CDR3: TGTGCCATCTCATCGGGCGGGTCTTACTCTGGCTACACCTTC. Amino acids: CAISSGGSYSGYTF.

This chain joins TRBV19 and TRBJ1-6; D uncertain. V shed 3 bases and J shed 7 bases, with 22 bases lying between them. This CDR3 comprises 18 residues. Germline assignment: CDR1 LNHDA and CDR2 SQIVND (reference sequence). DNA for the CDR3: TGTGCCAGTAGTATCTTCGGCGACGGATCGAGTTGGAATTCACCCCTCCACTTT. Translation: CASSIFGDGSSWNSPLHF.

The chain is built from TRBV5-4 and TRBJ1-1; a weak D match, TRBD1 (5 bases). The V and J ends lost 1 base and 6 bases respectively, with 10 bases between them. CDR3 length equals 13 residues. Germline lookup yields CDR1 SGHNT and CDR2 YYREEE (reference sequence). The CDR3 region has the DNA TGTGCCAGCAGCTTGACCAGGGACGCTGAAGCTTTCTTT. Protein sequence: CASSLTRDAEAFF.

The rearrangement joins TRBV3-1 (or the pseudogene TRBV3-2) to TRBJ1-4; TRBD1 matches 9 bases. This CDR3 region has 15 residues. Germline V CDR1 and CDR2: LGHDT, YNNKEL (reference sequence). J gave up 8 bases and V 4 bases, and 8 bases lay outside the gene matches. CDR3 loop: CASSLTGGSWEKLFF. The CDR3 coding sequence is TGTGCCAGCAGCCTGACAGGGGGATCGTGGGAAAAACTGTTTTTT.

The chain couples TRBV6-6 to TRBJ1-5, with D possibly being TRBD1 (6 bases). The CDR3 is 15 amino acids. CDR1 and CDR2 from the germline V gene are MNHNY and SVGAGI (reference sequence). Trimming pared 5 bases from V and 0 bases from J, leaving 11 bases between. CDR3 coding DNA: TGTGCCAGCAGTCCCAGGGGACCTAGCAATCAGCCCCAGCATTTT. Translated: CASSPRGPSNQPQHF.

Here the CDR3 DNA reads TGTGCCAGCAGCGTAGGGGGGCGTTCTGGGGCCAACGTCCTGACTTTC. It yields the protein CASSVGGRSGANVLTF. The J gene is TRBJ2-6, the V gene TRBV9, with D perhaps TRBD1 (6 bases). V was cut by 0 bases and J by 1 base, with 8 bases left in between. The germline V gene encodes CDR1 SGDLS and CDR2 YYNGEE. The CDR3 length is 16 residues.